This T cell receptor (beta chain) stems from a study of T-cell reconstitution after alpha-beta-depleted transplantation in children. Trimming stripped 3 bases from V and 1 base from J, with 15 bases between. Germline CDR1 reads SGHVS; CDR2 reads FQNEAQ. The CDR3 extends over 16 amino acids. This clonotype was seen a handful of times. What it binds is unknown. General study results and limits: Two months or so post-transplant, alpha-beta T cells reportedly derived from several hundred expanded graft clones. Elevated TCRbeta diversity at day 60 was traced, in some patients, to surviving recipient T cells and thymic progenitors. At the one-year point after transplant, T-cell counts and TCRbeta diversity were found to come mostly from T cells that had been newly produced.

The authors prepared the TCRbeta library with unique molecular identifiers. Using its own MiXCR run on the PCR reads, TCRdb lists one record per CDR3 protein. Among some 300,000 distinct CDR3 sequences listed, about 7.3% were seen once. This sequence joins TRBV7-8 and TRBJ1-1; tentative D call: TRBD1 (6 bases). The starting material was peripheral blood, obtained 360 days after TCRalphabeta/CD19-depleted stem cell transplant. This sequence was found in a female patient between 2 and 10 years old who had a stem cell transplant for Fanconi anemia, so the T cells may come from the graft donor. The CDR3 spells CASSFLLGQTNTEAFF. DNA of the CDR3: TGTGCCAGCAGCTTCTTACTCGGACAGACGAACACTGAAGCTTTCTTT.